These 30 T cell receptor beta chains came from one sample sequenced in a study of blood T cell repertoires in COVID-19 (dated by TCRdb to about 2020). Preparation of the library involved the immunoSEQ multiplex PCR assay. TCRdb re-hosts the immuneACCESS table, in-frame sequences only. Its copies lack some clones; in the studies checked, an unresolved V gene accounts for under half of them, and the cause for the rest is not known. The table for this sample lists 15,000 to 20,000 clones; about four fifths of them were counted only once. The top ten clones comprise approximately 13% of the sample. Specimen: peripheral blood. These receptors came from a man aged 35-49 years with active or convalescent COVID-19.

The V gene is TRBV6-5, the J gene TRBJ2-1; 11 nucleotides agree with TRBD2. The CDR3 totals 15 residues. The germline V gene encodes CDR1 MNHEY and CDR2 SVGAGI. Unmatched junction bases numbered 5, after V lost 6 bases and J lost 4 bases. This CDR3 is CASSRLAGIYNEQFF. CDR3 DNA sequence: TGTGCCAGCAGCAGACTAGCGGGAATTTACAATGAGCAGTTCTTC.

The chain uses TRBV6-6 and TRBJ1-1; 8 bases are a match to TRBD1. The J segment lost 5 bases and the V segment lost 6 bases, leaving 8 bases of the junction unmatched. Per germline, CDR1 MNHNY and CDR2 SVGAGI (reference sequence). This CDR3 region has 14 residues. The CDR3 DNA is TGTGCCAGCAGCGACAGGGGCGAGGGAACTGAAGCTTTCTTT. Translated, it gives CASSDRGEGTEAFF.

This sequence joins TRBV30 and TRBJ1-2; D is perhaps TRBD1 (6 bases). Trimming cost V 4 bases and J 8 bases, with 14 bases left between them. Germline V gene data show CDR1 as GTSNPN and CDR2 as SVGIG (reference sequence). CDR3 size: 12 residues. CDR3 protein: CAWIRGLWGYTF. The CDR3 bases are TGTGCCTGGATCAGGGGTCTCTGGGGCTACACCTTC.

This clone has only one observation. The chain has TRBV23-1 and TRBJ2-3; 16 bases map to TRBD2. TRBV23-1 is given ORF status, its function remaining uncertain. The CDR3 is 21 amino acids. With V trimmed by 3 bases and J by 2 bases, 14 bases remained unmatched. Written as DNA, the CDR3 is TGCGCCAGCAGTCACCGGGGACTAGCGGGGGGGAACGTGGTAATCACAGATACGCAGTATTTT. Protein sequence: CASSHRGLAGGNVVITDTQYF.

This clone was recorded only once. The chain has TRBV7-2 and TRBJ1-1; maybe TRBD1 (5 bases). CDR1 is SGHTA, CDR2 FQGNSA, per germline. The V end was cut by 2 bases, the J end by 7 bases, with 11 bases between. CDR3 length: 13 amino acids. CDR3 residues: CASSLFRDNEAFF. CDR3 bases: TGTGCCAGCAGCTTATTCAGGGATAATGAAGCTTTCTTT. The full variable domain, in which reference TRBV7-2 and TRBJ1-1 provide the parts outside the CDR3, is GAGVSQSPSNKVTEKGKDVELRCDPISGHTALYWYRQSLGQGLEFLIYFQGNSAPDKSGLPSDRFSAERTGGSVSTLTIQRTQQEDSAVYLCASSLFRDNEAFFGQGTRLTVV.

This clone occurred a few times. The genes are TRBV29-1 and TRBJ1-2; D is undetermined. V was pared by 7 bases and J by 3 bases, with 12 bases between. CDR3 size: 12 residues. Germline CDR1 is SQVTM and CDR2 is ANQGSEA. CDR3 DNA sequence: TGCAGCGCCAGAGGGCAGGACTATGGCTACACCTTC. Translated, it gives CSARGQDYGYTF.

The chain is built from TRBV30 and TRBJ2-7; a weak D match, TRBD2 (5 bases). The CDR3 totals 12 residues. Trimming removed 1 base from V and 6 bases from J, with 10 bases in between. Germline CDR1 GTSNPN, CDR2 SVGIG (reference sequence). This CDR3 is CAWSGGLGEQYF. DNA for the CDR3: TGTGCCTGGAGTGGTGGACTGGGCGAGCAGTACTTC.

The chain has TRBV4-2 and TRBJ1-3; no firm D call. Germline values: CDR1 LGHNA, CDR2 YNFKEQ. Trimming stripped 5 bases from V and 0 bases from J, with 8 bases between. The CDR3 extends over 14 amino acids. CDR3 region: CASSRGSSGNTIYF. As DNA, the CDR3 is TGTGCCAGCAGCAGAGGGTCCTCTGGAAACACCATATATTTT.

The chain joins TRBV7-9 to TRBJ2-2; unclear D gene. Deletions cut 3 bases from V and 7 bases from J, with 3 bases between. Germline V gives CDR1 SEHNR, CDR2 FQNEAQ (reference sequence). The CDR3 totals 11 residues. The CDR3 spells CASSFHGELFF. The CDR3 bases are TGTGCCAGCAGCTTTCACGGGGAGCTGTTTTTT.

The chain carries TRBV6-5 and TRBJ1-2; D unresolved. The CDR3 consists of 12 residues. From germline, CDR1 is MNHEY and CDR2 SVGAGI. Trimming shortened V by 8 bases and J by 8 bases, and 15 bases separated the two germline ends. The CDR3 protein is CASLGVVRGYTF. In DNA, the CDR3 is TGTGCCAGCCTCGGGGTCGTAAGAGGCTACACCTTC.

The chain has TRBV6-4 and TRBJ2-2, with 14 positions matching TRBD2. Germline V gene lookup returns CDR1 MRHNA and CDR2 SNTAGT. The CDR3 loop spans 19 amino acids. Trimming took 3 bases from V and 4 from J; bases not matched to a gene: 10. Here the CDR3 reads CASSDSGTSGGLPTGELFF. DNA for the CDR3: TGTGCCAGCAGTGATTCCGGGACTAGCGGGGGACTCCCCACCGGGGAGCTGTTTTTT.

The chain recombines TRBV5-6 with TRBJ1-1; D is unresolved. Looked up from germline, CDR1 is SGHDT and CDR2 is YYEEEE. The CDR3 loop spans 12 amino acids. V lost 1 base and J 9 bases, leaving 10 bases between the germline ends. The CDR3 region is CASSLKGVQAFF. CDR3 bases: TGTGCCAGCAGCTTGAAGGGAGTTCAAGCTTTCTTT. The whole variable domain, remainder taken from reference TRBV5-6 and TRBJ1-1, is DAGVTQSPTHLIKTRGQQVTLRCSPKSGHDTVSWYQQALGQGPQFIFQYYEEEERQRGNFPDRFSGHQFPNYSSELNVNALLLGDSALYLCASSLKGVQAFFGQGTRLTVV.

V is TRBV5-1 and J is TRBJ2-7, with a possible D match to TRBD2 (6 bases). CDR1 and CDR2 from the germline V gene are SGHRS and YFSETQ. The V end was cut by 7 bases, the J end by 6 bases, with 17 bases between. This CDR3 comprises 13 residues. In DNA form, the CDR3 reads TGCGCCAGCGGTGGGGCTAGCGTTAGCGAGCAGTACTTC. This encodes CASGGASVSEQYF.

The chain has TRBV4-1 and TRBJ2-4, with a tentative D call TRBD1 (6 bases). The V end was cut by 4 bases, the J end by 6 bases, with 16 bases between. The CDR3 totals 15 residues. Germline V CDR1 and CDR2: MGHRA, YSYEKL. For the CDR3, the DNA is TGCGCCAGCAGCCCCACGGACAGAGAGAGAAACATTCAGTACTTC. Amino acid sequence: CASSPTDRERNIQYF.

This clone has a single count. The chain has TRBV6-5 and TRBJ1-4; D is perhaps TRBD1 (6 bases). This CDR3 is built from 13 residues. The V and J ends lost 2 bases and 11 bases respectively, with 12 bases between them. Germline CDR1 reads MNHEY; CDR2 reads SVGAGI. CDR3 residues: CASSYGGGGKLFF. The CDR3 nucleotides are TGTGCCAGCAGTTACGGAGGGGGAGGGAAACTGTTTTTT.

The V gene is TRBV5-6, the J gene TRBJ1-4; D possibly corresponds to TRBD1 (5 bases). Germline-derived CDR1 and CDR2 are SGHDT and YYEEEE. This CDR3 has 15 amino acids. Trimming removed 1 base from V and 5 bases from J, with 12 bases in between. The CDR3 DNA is TGTGCCAGCAGCTTGTCTCAGGGAACAAATGAAAAACTGTTTTTT. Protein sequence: CASSLSQGTNEKLFF.

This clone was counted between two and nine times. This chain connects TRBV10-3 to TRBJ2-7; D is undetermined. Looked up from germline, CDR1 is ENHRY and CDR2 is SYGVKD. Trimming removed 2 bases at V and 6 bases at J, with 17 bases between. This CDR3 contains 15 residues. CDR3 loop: CAISEVATVVGEQYF. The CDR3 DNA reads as TGTGCCATCAGTGAGGTTGCTACGGTTGTTGGCGAGCAGTACTTC.

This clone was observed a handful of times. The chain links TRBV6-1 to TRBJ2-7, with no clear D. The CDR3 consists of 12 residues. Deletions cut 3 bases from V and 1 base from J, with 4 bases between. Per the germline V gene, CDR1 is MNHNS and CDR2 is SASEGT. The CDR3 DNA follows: TGTGCCAGCAGTGATCTTTCCTACGAGCAGTACTTC. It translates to CASSDLSYEQYF.

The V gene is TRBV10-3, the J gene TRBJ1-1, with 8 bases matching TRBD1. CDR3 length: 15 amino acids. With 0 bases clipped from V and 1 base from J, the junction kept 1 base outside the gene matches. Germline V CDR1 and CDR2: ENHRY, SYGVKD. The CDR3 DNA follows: TGTGCCATCAGTGAGTCCACAGGGGGGAACACTGAAGCTTTCTTT. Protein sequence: CAISESTGGNTEAFF.

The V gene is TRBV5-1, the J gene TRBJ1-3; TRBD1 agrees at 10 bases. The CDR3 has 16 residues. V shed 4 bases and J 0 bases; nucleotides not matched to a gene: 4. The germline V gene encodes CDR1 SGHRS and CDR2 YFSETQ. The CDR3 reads CASSRDRGGSGNTIYF. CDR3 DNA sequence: TGCGCCAGCAGCCGGGACAGGGGAGGCTCTGGAAACACCATATATTTT.

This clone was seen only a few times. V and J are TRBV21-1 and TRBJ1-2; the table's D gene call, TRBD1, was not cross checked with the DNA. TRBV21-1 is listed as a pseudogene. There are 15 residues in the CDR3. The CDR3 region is CASSTPGQGDEGYTF. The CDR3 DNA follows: TGTGCCAGCAGCACTCCGGGACAGGGGGACGAGGGCTACACCTTC.

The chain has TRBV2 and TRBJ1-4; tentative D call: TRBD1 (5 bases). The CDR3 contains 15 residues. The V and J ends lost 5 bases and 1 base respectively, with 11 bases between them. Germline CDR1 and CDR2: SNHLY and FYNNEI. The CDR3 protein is CASSRGGLTNEKLFF. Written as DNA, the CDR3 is TGTGCCAGCAGTCGGGGGGGGTTAACTAATGAAAAACTGTTTTTT.

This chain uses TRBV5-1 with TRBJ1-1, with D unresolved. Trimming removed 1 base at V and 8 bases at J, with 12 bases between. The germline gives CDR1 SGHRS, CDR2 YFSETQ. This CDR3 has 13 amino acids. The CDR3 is CASSLKFETEAFF. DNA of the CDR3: TGCGCCAGCAGCTTGAAGTTCGAGACAGAAGCTTTCTTT. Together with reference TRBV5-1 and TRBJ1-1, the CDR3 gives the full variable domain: KAGVTQTPRYLIKTRGQQVTLSCSPISGHRSVSWYQQTPGQGLQFLFEYFSETQRNKGNFPGRFSGRQFSNSRSEMNVSTLELGDSALYLCASSLKFETEAFFGQGTRLTVV.

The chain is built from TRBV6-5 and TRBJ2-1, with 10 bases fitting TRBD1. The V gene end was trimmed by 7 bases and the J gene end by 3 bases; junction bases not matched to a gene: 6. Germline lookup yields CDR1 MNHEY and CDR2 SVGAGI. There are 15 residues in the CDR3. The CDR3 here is CASTGGQGVYNEQFF. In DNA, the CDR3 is TGTGCCAGCACCGGAGGACAGGGGGTCTACAATGAGCAGTTCTTC.

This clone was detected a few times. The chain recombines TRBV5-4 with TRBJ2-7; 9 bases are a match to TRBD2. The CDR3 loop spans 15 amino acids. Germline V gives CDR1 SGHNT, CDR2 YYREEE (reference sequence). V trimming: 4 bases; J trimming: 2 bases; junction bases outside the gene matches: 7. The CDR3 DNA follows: TGTGCCAGCAGCCTCGTTAGCGGGGGAACCTACGAGCAGTACTTC. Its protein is CASSLVSGGTYEQYF.

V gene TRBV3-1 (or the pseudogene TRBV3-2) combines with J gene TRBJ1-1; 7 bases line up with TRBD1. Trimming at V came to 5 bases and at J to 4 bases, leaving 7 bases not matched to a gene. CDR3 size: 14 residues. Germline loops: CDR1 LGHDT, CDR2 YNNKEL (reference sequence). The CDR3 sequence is CASSARQGSTEAFF. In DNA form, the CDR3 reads TGTGCCAGCAGCGCCCGACAGGGTTCCACTGAAGCTTTCTTT.

Here the CDR3 reads CSVIAEAFF. The DNA of the CDR3 is TGCAGTGTTATTGCTGAAGCTTTCTTT. The chain carries TRBV20-1 and TRBJ1-1, with D unclear. The germline gives CDR1 DFQATT, CDR2 SNEGSKA (reference sequence). Trimming took off 7 bases at V and 6 bases at J, with 6 bases between the two ends. The CDR3 has 9 amino acids.

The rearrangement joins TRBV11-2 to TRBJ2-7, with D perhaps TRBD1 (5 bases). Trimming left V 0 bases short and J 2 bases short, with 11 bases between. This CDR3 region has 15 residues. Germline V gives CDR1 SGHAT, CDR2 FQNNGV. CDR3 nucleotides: TGTGCCAGCAGCTTAGATTTAGACAGAGCCTACGAGCAGTACTTC. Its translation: CASSLDLDRAYEQYF.

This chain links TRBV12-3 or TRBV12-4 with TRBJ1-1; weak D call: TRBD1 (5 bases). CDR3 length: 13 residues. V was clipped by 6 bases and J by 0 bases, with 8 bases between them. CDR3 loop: CASRPRVNTEAFF. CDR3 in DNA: TGTGCCAGCAGGCCCAGGGTGAACACTGAAGCTTTCTTT.

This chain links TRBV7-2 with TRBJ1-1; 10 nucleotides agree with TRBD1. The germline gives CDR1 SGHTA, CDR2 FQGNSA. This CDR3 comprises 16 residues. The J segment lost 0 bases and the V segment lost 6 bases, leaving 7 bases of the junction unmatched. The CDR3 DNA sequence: TGTGCCAGCAGATACACTGGGACAGGGGTGAACACTGAAGCTTTCTTT. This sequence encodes CASRYTGTGVNTEAFF.